This T cell receptor (beta chain) came from a study of T cell repertoires in cytomegalovirus infection. CDR3 length: 15 amino acids. Trimming removed 4 bases from V and 5 bases from J, with 14 bases in between. Germline V gives CDR1 MDHEN, CDR2 SYDVKM. MiXCR, run by TCRdb on the reads, gives a single entry per CDR3 protein. The data contain around 450,000 distinct CDR3 sequences, 10% to 12% of them singletons. This clonotype was picked up many times. The source is a human donor in good health (CMV status not recorded). Some clones in this sample may be carry-over from other donors' samples. J is TRBJ2-2 and V is TRBV28, with a weak D call TRBD2 (6 bases). The sequenced sample consisted of PBMCs. The CDR3 region has the DNA TGTGCCAGCAGTTCAAGACTAGAGGGTACCGGGGAGCTGTTTTTT. Protein sequence: CASSSRLEGTGELFF.